This TCR beta chain was recorded in a study of OX40 agonist ivuxolimab in advanced cancers. Regarding the complete study: Ivuxolimab was an agonistic, fully human IgG2 monoclonal antibody directed against OX40 (CD134), a costimulatory receptor. In the dose-escalation cohort, about four fifths of patients were male, and the mean age was around 60 years with a range of 23 to 79. The purpose of peripheral TCRbeta sequencing was to test whether ivuxolimab changed TCR sequence diversity and led to clonal T-cell expansion. Patients were allowed to have had prior anti-PD-1, anti-PD-L1 or anti-CTLA-4 therapy, and 30% to 50% of the dose-escalation patients had previously received checkpoint inhibitors. The paper reports the monotherapy dose-escalation portion (N of about 52 patients) of the phase I ivuxolimab trial. Of the 50 to 55 patients in dose escalation, some 20 had hepatocellular carcinoma, some 15 had melanoma, 9 had renal cell carcinoma and 9 had head and neck cancer. Intravenous ivuxolimab was administered to patients every 2 weeks at six dose levels: 0.01, 0.1, 0.3, 1.5, 3 and 10 mg/kg. Partial responses were achieved by three dose-escalation patients, of whom one had hepatocellular carcinoma and two had cutaneous melanoma.

Here is what the overall study found, with its caveats: After ivuxolimab, CD8+ T cells had more expanded clones than CD4+ T cells on average. At doses from 0.1 to 3.0 mg/kg, clonal expansion was seen in both CD4+ and CD8+ blood T cells between baseline and week 6. In the 0.1-3.0 mg/kg groups, partial responders were among the patients with the lowest normalized peripheral clonal expansion, particularly in CD8+ T cells. Antigen specificity was not determined for the clonally expanded peripheral T cells. Low levels of normalized T-cell clonal expansion were also seen in some patients who did not respond.

As concerns this clone: The antigen this receptor binds is unknown. No quality values exist for individual bases; no much larger clone is one base distant.

To sequence the TCRbeta CDR3 region, genomic DNA was isolated from the sorted cells. TCRbeta CDR3 regions were sequenced using the immunoSEQ Assay. Imported from immuneACCESS, the table was reduced by TCRdb to in-frame sequences with V and J called. These copies leave out some clones; in studies compared against another copy, an unresolved V gene accounts for under half, and the cause of the remainder is not known. Within this sample are about 45,000 clones, with roughly 91% of them counted one time only. The ten largest account for around 20% of the sample. V is pruned by 3 bases and J by 6 bases, leaving 4 bases of the junction without a gene match. The CDR1 and CDR2 encoded by the germline V gene (reference sequence) are SGHNT and YYREEE. From the cysteine up to the phenylalanine, the CDR3 has a length of 14 residues. Here the CDR3 DNA is all that survives: 42 bases in frame from base 1. The trial excluded patients who had a history of autoimmune disease or were on systemic immunosuppression. Peripheral blood for TCR sequencing was collected from all dose cohorts at baseline, on cycle 4 day 1, and on cycle 7 day 1. Samples came from an open-label, multicenter, first-in-human phase I dose-escalation trial of ivuxolimab. Adults with locally advanced or metastatic head and neck squamous cell, hepatocellular, melanoma or renal cell carcinoma were enrolled in the trial. CD4+ and CD8+ T cells were sorted separately from peripheral blood before TCR sequencing.

The sample consisted of CD4+ or CD8+ T cells sorted from blood, taken in a trial of the OX40 agonist ivuxolimab. The rearranged segments are TRBV5-4 and TRBJ2-2; TRBD2 aligns with 8 central bases. The receptor comes from an adult with an advanced solid tumor such as melanoma, head and neck, liver or kidney cancer. Here the CDR3 is given as CASSSAGEPGELFF. The base sequence is TGTGCCAGCAGCTCAGCGGGGGAGCCCGGGGAGCTGTTTTTT.